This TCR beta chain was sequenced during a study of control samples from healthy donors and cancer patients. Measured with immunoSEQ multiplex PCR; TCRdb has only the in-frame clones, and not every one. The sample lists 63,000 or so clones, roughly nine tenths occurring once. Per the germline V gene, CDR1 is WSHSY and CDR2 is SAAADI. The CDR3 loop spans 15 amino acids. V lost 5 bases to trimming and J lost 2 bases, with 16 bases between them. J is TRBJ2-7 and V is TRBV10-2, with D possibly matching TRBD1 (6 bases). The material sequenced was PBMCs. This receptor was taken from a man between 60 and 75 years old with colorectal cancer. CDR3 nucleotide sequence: TGCGCCAGCAGTCCACAGGGCTCTATCCCCTACGAGCAGTACTTC. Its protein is CASSPQGSIPYEQYF.